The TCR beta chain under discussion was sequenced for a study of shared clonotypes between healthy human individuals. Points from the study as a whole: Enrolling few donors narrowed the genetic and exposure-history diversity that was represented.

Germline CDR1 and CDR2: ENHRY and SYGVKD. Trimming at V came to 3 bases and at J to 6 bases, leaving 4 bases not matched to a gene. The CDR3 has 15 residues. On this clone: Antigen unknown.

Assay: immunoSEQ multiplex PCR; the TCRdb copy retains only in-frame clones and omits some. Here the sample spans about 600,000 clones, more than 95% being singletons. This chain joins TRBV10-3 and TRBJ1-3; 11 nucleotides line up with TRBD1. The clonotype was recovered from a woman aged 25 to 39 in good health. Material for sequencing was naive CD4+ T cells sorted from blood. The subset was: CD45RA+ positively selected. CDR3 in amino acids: CAISERDRGENTIYF. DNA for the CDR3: TGTGCCATCAGTGAAAGGGACAGGGGGGAAAACACCATATATTTT.